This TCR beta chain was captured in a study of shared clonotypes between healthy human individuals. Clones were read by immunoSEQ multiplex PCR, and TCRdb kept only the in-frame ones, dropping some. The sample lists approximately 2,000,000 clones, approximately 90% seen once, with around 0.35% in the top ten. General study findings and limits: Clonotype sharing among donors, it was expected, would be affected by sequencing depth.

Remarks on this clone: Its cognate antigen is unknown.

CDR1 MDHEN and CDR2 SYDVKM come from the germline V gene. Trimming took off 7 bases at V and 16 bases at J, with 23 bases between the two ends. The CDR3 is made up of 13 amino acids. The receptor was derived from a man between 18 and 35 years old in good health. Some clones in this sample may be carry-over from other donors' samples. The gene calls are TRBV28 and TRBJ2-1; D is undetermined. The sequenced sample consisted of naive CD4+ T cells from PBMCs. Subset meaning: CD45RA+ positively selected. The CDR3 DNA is TGTGCCAGCACCTCCGTAGTCCGACCAATTAACTTCTTC. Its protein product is CASTSVVRPINFF.